This TCR beta chain was observed in a study of blood T cell repertoires in COVID-19. The wider study: Researchers got acute and convalescent COVID-19 samples from the United States, Italy and Spain.

The CDR3 loop spans 15 amino acids. V was cut by 0 bases and J by 3 bases, with 9 bases left in between. Germline V gene lookup returns CDR1 SGHRS and CDR2 YFSETQ. Original analysis: From reference gene primer amplification, estimates of nucleated cell counts were derived. Some clones are missing from TCRdb's copy, which holds only in-frame ones; the method was immunoSEQ multiplex PCR. V and J calls and clone size are given by that table; D and trimming were obtained from the DNA. The sample lists 120,000 or so clones, around 76% occurring once. This receptor was identified in a man aged 60 to 69 with acute or convalescent COVID-19. This chain uses TRBV5-1 with TRBJ1-4; maybe TRBD1 (6 bases). Material: peripheral blood. CDR3 protein: CASSLGAGANEKLFF. In DNA, the CDR3 is TGCGCCAGCAGCTTGGGGGCAGGGGCTAATGAAAAACTGTTTTTT.